A single sample gave rise to the 18 T cell receptor beta chains below, sequenced in a study of blood T cell repertoires in COVID-19. Repertoires were generated with immunoSEQ multiplex PCR, while TCRdb's copy carries only in-frame clones and drops some. The data contain fewer than 200,000 clones, 65% to 90% of them singletons. Sequencing was carried out using peripheral blood. These receptors all come from a man aged 45-65 years with active or convalescent COVID-19.

V gene TRBV20-1 combines with J gene TRBJ1-1; D unresolved. This CDR3 has 11 amino acids. Germline V gene lookup returns CDR1 DFQATT and CDR2 SNEGSKA (reference sequence). V lost 6 bases and J lost 5, with 10 bases in between. The CDR3 bases are TGCAGTGCCCCCCTCTTAACTGAAGCTTTCTTT. As protein: CSAPLLTEAFF.

In this sample, this clone turned up once. This chain uses TRBV6-4 with TRBJ1-3; the D gene is possibly TRBD1 (5 bases). Trimming left V 1 base short and J 3 bases short, with 13 bases between. CDR1 is MRHNA, CDR2 SNTAGT, per germline. This CDR3 has 16 amino acids. The CDR3 region is CASSDCGHRSGNTIYF. In DNA, the CDR3 is TGTGCCAGCAGTGACTGTGGACACCGCAGTGGAAACACCATATATTTT.

This rearrangement joins TRBV5-1 to TRBJ1-1, with a weak D call TRBD1 (5 bases). This CDR3 region has 12 residues. CDR1 and CDR2 from the germline V gene are SGHRS and YFSETQ. Trimming left V 2 bases short and J 11 bases short, with 13 bases between. Here the CDR3 reads CASSLSGEEAFF. Here the CDR3 DNA reads TGCGCCAGCAGCTTATCGGGGGAAGAGGCTTTCTTT. Combining the CDR3 with reference TRBV5-1 and TRBJ1-1 gives the whole variable domain KAGVTQTPRYLIKTRGQQVTLSCSPISGHRSVSWYQQTPGQGLQFLFEYFSETQRNKGNFPGRFSGRQFSNSRSEMNVSTLELGDSALYLCASSLSGEEAFFGQGTRLTVV.

The rearrangement links TRBV6-5 to TRBJ2-3, with 7 bases that match TRBD1. Germline loops: CDR1 MNHEY, CDR2 SVGAGI. The CDR3 is made up of 16 amino acids. V was clipped by 4 bases and J by 2 bases; unmatched bases: 9. CDR3 nucleotides: TGTGCCAGCAGTTTAAGACAGGGAGTCCCCACAGATACGCAGTATTTT. Protein product: CASSLRQGVPTDTQYF.

The V call is TRBV6-5, the J call TRBJ2-7, with 7 bases identical to TRBD1. CDR1 is MNHEY and CDR2 is SVGAGI in the germline V gene. V lost 2 bases to trimming and J lost 3 bases; unmatched junction nucleotides: 7. The CDR3 runs 15 residues. The DNA of the CDR3 is TGTGCCAGCAGTTACCCCGGGACAGCTAACTACGAGCAGTACTTC. It is translated as CASSYPGTANYEQYF.

This chain connects TRBV2 to TRBJ1-1; possibly TRBD1 for D (5 bases). The V and J ends lost 5 bases and 7 bases respectively, with 17 bases between them. There are 14 residues in the CDR3. In germline, CDR1 is SNHLY, CDR2 FYNNEI. The CDR3, as DNA: TGTGCCAGCAGTTCGCGGGGGGATGCGCTTGAAGCTTTCTTT. Its translation: CASSSRGDALEAFF.

V usage is TRBV28 and J usage is TRBJ1-4; D may be TRBD1 (5 bases). The germline V gene encodes CDR1 MDHEN and CDR2 SYDVKM. V was trimmed by 7 bases and J by 1 base, leaving 10 bases between them. The CDR3 totals 14 residues. The CDR3 is CASTGGGTNEKLFF. The DNA of the CDR3 is TGTGCCAGCACTGGGGGGGGAACTAATGAAAAACTGTTTTTT.

This sequence joins TRBV6-5 and TRBJ1-6; no clear D gene. Germline assignment: CDR1 MNHEY and CDR2 SVGAGI. CDR3 length equals 15 residues. Trimming took off 6 bases at V and 0 bases at J, with 9 bases between the two ends. CDR3 nucleotides: TGTGCCAGCAGGGTCCCAGGCTCCTATAATTCACCCCTCCACTTT. This encodes CASRVPGSYNSPLHF.

The rearrangement links TRBV30 to TRBJ1-5, with D unresolved. V was clipped by 2 bases and J by 8 bases, with 10 bases between them. Germline loops: CDR1 GTSNPN, CDR2 SVGIG (reference sequence). This CDR3 has 12 residues. CDR3 DNA: TGTGCCTGGAGTACGACTGTCAAGCCCCAGCATTTT. It yields the protein CAWSTTVKPQHF. The whole variable domain, remainder taken from reference TRBV30 and TRBJ1-5, is SQTIHQWPATLVQPVGSPLSLECTVEGTSNPNLYWYRQAAGRGLQLLFYSVGIGQISSEVPQNLSASRPQDRQFILSSKKLLLSDSGFYLCAWSTTVKPQHFGDGTRLSIL.

In regard to this clone: This sample includes further DNA sequences coding for the same CDR3. The chain employs TRBV6-4 and TRBJ2-7, with a possible D match to TRBD1 (5 bases). The V gene's germline CDR1 is MRHNA and CDR2 SNTAGT. This CDR3 comprises 14 residues. The germline V and J ends were trimmed by 5 bases and 0 bases, with 11 bases remaining between them. CDR3 residues: CASSPTGSSYEQYF. The DNA for the CDR3 is TGTGCCAGCAGTCCAACAGGTAGCTCCTACGAGCAGTACTTC.

This chain uses TRBV24-1 with TRBJ2-5; 10 positions match TRBD2. Trimming at V came to 3 bases and at J to 6 bases, leaving 3 bases not matched to a gene. The CDR3 extends over 14 amino acids. The germline CDR1 and CDR2 sequences are KGHDR and SFDVKD. The DNA for the CDR3 is TGTGCCACCAGTGATACTAGCGGGGTAAAGACCCAGTACTTC. The encoded protein is CATSDTSGVKTQYF.

The rearrangement joins TRBV4-1 to TRBJ1-5; D perhaps matches TRBD1 (6 bases). From germline, CDR1 is MGHRA and CDR2 YSYEKL. V gave up 1 base and J gave up 4 bases, with 11 bases separating them. The CDR3 consists of 15 residues. In DNA, the CDR3 is TGCGCCAGCAGCCAAGCGGACAGCCCAAATCAGCCCCAGCATTTT. Encoded protein: CASSQADSPNQPQHF.

This clone was seen just once. J is TRBJ2-5 and V is TRBV10-3; 12 nucleotides line up with TRBD2. This CDR3 has 14 amino acids. CDR1 is ENHRY and CDR2 is SYGVKD in the germline V gene. After removal of 0 bases from V and 13 bases from J, the junction contained 6 bases not matched to a gene. CDR3 DNA sequence: TGTGCCATCAGTGAGTCTGAACTAGCGGGGGGCCGGTACTTC. Translating gives CAISESELAGGRYF.

This chain links TRBV9 with TRBJ1-6, with D maybe TRBD1 (6 bases). The CDR3 loop spans 14 amino acids. Germline V CDR1 and CDR2: SGDLS, YYNGEE. V gave up 4 bases and J gave up 6 bases, with 11 bases separating them. The CDR3, as DNA: TGTGCCAGCAGCCCTCAACAGGGTAATTCACCCCTCCACTTT. Its translation: CASSPQQGNSPLHF. Complete variable domain (other parts from reference TRBV9 and TRBJ1-6): DSGVTQTPKHLITATGQRVTLRCSPRSGDLSVYWYQQSLDQGLQFLIQYYNGEERAKGNILERFSAQQFPDLHSELNLSSLELGDSALYFCASSPQQGNSPLHFGNGTRLTVT.

This sequence joins TRBV11-3 and TRBJ2-1, with 9 bases matching TRBD2. V lost 5 bases to trimming and J lost 4 bases; unmatched junction nucleotides: 9. CDR1 is SGHNT and CDR2 is YENEEA in the germline V gene. The CDR3 is 16 amino acids. CDR3 DNA sequence: TGTGCCAGCAGCCTCATTAGCGGGAGTTTGTACAATGAGCAGTTCTTC. Translating it yields CASSLISGSLYNEQFF.

CDR3 DNA: TGTGCCAGCAGCTTAGCGTCGGCAGGCGCGTTTTTTCAAGCTTTCTTT. It codes for CASSLASAGAFFQAFF. The chain joins TRBV11-1 to TRBJ1-1; D uncertain. CDR1 SGHAT and CDR2 FQDESV come from the germline V gene (reference sequence). CDR3 length: 16 amino acids. Trimming pared 0 bases from V and 9 bases from J, leaving 20 bases between. The variable domain in full, with the rest retrieved from reference TRBV11-1 and TRBJ1-1, is EAEVAQSPRYKITEKSQAVAFWCDPISGHATLYWYRQILGQGPELLVQFQDESVVDDSQLPKDRFSAERLKGVDSTLKIQPAELGDSAMYLCASSLASAGAFFQAFFGQGTRLTVV.

This chain uses TRBV14 with TRBJ2-7; 7 bases fit TRBD1. Germline loops: CDR1 SGHDN, CDR2 FVKESK. With 4 bases clipped from V and 2 bases from J, the junction kept 8 bases outside the gene matches. The CDR3 spans 15 residues. CDR3 in DNA: TGTGCCAGCAGCCGCGACAGGGATGGCGCCTACGAGCAGTACTTC. This sequence encodes CASSRDRDGAYEQYF.

CDR3 region: CASSPPGYSGNTIYF. DNA for the CDR3: TGTGCCAGCTCACCGCCAGGGTACTCTGGAAACACCATATATTTT. The chain links TRBV18 to TRBJ1-3, with a weak D call TRBD1 (5 bases). The CDR3 loop spans 15 amino acids. Germline CDR1 and CDR2: KGHSH and LQKENI. Trimming pared 3 bases from V and 0 bases from J, leaving 9 bases between.